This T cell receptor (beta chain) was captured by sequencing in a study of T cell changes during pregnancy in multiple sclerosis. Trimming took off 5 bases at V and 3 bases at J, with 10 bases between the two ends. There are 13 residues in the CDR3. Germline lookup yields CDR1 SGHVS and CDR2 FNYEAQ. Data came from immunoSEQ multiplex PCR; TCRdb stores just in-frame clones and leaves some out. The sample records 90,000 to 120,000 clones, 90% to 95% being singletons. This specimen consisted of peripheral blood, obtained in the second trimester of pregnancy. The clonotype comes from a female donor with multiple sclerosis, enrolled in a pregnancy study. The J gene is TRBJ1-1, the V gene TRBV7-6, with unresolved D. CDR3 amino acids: CASSEGLDTEAFF. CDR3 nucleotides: TGTGCCAGCAGCGAAGGACTGGACACTGAAGCTTTCTTT.